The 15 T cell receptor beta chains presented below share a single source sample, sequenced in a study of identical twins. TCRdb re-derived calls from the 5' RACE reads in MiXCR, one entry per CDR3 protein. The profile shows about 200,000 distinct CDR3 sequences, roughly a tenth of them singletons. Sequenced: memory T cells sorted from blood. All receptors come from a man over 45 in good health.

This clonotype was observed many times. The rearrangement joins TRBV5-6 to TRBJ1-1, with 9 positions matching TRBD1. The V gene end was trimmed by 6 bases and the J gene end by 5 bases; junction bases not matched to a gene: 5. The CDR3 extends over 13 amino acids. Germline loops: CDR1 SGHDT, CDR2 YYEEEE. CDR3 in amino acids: CASTGQGRTEAFF. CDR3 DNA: TGTGCCAGCACCGGACAGGGGAGAACTGAAGCTTTCTTT.

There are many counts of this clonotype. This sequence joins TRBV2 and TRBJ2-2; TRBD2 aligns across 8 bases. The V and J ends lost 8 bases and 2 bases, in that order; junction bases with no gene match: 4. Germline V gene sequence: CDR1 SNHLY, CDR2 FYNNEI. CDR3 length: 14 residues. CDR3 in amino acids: CASGGGLNTGELFF. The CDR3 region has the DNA TGTGCCAGCGGCGGGGGGCTAAACACCGGGGAGCTGTTTTTT.

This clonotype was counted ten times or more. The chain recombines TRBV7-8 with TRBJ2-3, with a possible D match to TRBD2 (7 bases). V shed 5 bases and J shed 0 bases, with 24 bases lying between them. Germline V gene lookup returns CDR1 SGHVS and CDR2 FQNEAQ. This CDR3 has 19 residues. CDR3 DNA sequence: TGTGCCAGCAGCCAGCGTTTTGGGGGGGGGCTGCCTAGCACAGATACGCAGTATTTT. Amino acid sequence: CASSQRFGGGLPSTDTQYF. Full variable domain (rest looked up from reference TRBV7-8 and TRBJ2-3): GAGVSQSPRYKVAKRGQDVALRCDPISGHVSLFWYQQALGQGPEFLTYFQNEAQLDKSGLPSDRFFAERPEGSVSTLKIQRTQQEDSAVYLCASSQRFGGGLPSTDTQYFGPGTRLTVL.

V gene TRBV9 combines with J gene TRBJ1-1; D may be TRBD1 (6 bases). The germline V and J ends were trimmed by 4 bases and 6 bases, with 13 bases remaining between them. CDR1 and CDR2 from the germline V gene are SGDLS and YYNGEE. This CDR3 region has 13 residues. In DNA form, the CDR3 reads TGTGCCAGCAGCAAGGGGGATGTCGCTGAAGCTTTCTTT. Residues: CASSKGDVAEAFF.

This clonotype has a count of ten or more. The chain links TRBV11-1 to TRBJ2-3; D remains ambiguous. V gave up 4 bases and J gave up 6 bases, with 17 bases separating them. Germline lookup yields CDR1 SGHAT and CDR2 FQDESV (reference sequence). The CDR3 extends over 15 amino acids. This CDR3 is CASSSTRDVVDTQYF. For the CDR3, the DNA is TGTGCCAGCAGCTCTACCCGAGATGTTGTCGATACGCAGTATTTT.

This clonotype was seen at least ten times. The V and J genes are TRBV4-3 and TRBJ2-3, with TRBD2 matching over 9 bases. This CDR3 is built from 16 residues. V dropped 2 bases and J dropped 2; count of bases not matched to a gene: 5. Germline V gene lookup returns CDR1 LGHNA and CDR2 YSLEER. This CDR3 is CASSQNSGRHTDTQYF. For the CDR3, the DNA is TGCGCCAGCAGCCAAAACAGCGGGAGGCACACAGATACGCAGTATTTT.

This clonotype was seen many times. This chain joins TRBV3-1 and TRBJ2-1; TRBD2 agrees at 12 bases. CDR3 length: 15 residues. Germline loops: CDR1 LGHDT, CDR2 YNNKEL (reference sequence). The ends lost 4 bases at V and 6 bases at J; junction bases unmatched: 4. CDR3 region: CASSLRTSGVNEQFF. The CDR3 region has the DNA TGTGCCAGCAGCCTTCGGACTAGCGGGGTCAATGAGCAGTTCTTC.

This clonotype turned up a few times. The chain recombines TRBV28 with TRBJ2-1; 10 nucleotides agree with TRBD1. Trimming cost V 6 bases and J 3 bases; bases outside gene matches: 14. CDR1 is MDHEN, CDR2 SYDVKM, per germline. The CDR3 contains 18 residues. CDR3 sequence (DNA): TGTGCCAGCAGCAAGAAAAGAGGGGGACAGGGGATCTACAATGAGCAGTTCTTC. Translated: CASSKKRGGQGIYNEQFF.

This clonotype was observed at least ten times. CDR3 nucleotide sequence: TGTGCCAGTAGATGGGGGTACACTGAAGCTTTCTTT. It codes for CASRWGYTEAFF. This rearrangement joins TRBV19 to TRBJ1-1; D possibly corresponds to TRBD1 (5 bases). The length of the CDR3 is 12 residues. V lost 6 bases and J 3 bases, leaving 8 bases between the germline ends. CDR1 and CDR2 from the germline V gene are LNHDA and SQIVND (reference sequence).

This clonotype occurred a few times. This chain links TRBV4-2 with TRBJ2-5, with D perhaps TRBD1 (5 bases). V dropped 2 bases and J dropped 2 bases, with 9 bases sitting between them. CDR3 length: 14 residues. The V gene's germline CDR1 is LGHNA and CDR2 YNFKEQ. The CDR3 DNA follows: TGTGCCAGCAGCCAATCCAGACAGCAAGAGACCCAGTACTTC. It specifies CASSQSRQQETQYF.

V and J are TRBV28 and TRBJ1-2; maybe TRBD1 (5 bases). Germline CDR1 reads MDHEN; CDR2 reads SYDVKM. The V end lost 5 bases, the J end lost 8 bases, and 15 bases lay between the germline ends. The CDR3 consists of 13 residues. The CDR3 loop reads CASSPDSLLGYTF. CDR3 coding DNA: TGTGCCAGCAGTCCCGACAGCCTGCTGGGCTACACCTTC.

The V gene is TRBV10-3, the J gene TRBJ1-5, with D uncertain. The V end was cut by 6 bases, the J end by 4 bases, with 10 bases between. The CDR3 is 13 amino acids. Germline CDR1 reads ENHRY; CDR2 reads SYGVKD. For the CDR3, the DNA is TGTGCCATCAGGGCAAACCCTAATCAGCCCCAGCATTTT. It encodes CAIRANPNQPQHF.

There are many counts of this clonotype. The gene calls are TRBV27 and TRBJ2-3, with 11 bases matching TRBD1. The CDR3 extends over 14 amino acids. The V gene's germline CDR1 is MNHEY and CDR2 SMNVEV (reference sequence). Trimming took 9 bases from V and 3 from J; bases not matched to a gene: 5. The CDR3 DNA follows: TGTGCCAGGACCGGACAGGGGGCAACAGATACGCAGTATTTT. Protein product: CARTGQGATDTQYF.

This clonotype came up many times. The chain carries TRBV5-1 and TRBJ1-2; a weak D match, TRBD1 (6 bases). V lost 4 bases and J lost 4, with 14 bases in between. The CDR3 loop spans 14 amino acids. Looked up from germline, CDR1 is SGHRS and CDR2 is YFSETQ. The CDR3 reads CASSLQDSPYGYTF. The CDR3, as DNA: TGCGCCAGCAGCCTACAGGACAGCCCCTATGGCTACACCTTC.

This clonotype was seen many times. The CDR3 spells CASSLALHGNEQFF. The CDR3 DNA reads TGTGCCAGCAGCTTAGCCCTCCATGGGAATGAGCAGTTCTTC. This chain links TRBV7-2 with TRBJ2-1, with D uncertain. The V gene's germline CDR1 is SGHTA and CDR2 FQGNSA. V lost 0 bases to trimming and J lost 7 bases, with 10 bases between them. The CDR3 has 14 amino acids.